This T cell receptor beta chain was sequenced during a study of OX40 agonist ivuxolimab in advanced cancers. In the study overall: Ivuxolimab was an agonistic, fully human IgG2 monoclonal antibody directed against OX40 (CD134), a costimulatory receptor. Intravenous ivuxolimab was administered to patients every 2 weeks at six dose levels: 0.01, 0.1, 0.3, 1.5, 3 and 10 mg/kg. Of the approximately 53 patients in dose escalation, some 20 had hepatocellular carcinoma, about 15 had melanoma, 9 had renal cell carcinoma and 9 had head and neck cancer. A male proportion of 82.7% and a mean age of 60 years, ranging from 23 to 79, were recorded for the dose-escalation cohort. Prior anti-PD-1, anti-PD-L1 or anti-CTLA-4 therapy was permitted, and checkpoint inhibitors had been received by around 40% of dose-escalation patients. Partial responses occurred in three dose-escalation patients: two with cutaneous melanoma and one with hepatocellular carcinoma. The point of sequencing TCRbeta in the periphery was to test whether ivuxolimab changed TCR sequence diversity and drove clonal T-cell expansion. The paper describes the monotherapy dose-escalation part (N of about 55 patients) of the phase I trial of ivuxolimab. Broad study findings and their caveats: The antigen specificity of the peripheral T cells that underwent clonal expansion was not determined. At doses of 0.1 to 3.0 mg/kg, clonal expansion of both CD4+ and CD8+ blood T cells was observed from baseline to week 6. Low levels of normalized T-cell clonal expansion were also seen in some patients who did not respond. In the 0.1-3.0 mg/kg groups, partial responders were among the patients with the lowest normalized peripheral clonal expansion, particularly in CD8+ T cells. After ivuxolimab, CD8+ T cells had more expanded clones than CD4+ T cells on average.

With regard to this clone: There is no known antigen for this receptor. Base qualities are not provided; no much larger clone lies one nucleotide away.

To sequence the TCRbeta CDR3 region, genomic DNA was isolated from the sorted cells. The immunoSEQ Assay was used for sequencing of TCRbeta CDR3 regions. In TCRdb, the immuneACCESS table is reduced to in-frame sequences with V and J assigned. These tables do not hold every clone; where another copy was compared, an unresolved V gene accounts for under half, and the others remain unexplained. This sample comprises over 80,000 clones, roughly four fifths of them detected only once. The top ten constitute roughly 5.4% of the sample. Inclusive of the bounding cysteine and phenylalanine, the CDR3 is 12 residues long. This entry keeps only the CDR3 DNA: 36 bases, framed from base 1. V was cut back by 2 bases and J by 6 bases, leaving a gap of 5 bases between them. In the germline V gene, CDR1 corresponds to WSHSY and CDR2 to SAAADI. Patients with a history of autoimmune disease or receiving systemic immunosuppression were excluded from the trial. In every dose cohort, peripheral blood was drawn for TCR sequencing at baseline, cycle 4 day 1, and cycle 7 day 1. The samples were taken from a phase I, first-in-human, multicenter, open-label dose-escalation trial of ivuxolimab. Adults with locally advanced or metastatic melanoma, renal cell carcinoma, hepatocellular carcinoma or head and neck squamous cell carcinoma were enrolled in the trial. Before TCR sequencing, CD4+ T cells and CD8+ T cells from peripheral blood were sorted into separate populations.

This TCR was sampled from an adult with an advanced solid tumor such as melanoma, head and neck, liver or kidney cancer. This sample comprised CD4+ or CD8+ T cells sorted from blood, obtained in a trial of the OX40 agonist ivuxolimab. This chain is built from TRBV10-2 and TRBJ1-5; the D gene identity is not certain. The CDR3 loop reads CASSEGFQPQHF. The sequence in DNA is TGCGCCAGCAGTGAGGGTTTTCAGCCCCAGCATTTT.